These 25 T cell receptor beta chains were sequenced from one sample in a study of vaccination and CD4 T cells after COVID-19. Cultured CD4+ T-cell DNA underwent Oncomine TCR Beta short-read sequencing. MiXCR, applied by TCRdb to the PCR reads, yields one record per CDR3 protein. The sample has fewer than 9,000 distinct CDR3 sequences, about 64% seen once. No antigen has been identified for these receptors. Stated treatment: approximately 9-day PBMC culture with coronavirus spike peptide pools or control peptides (ViraFEST assay). The sample consisted of CD4+ T cells from blood, cultured in vitro. All receptors come from a human donor who had recovered from COVID-19.

The V and J genes are TRBV20-1 and TRBJ1-5, with a possible D match to TRBD1 (5 bases). The CDR3 consists of 17 residues. V lost 5 bases and J lost 6, with 26 bases in between. In germline, CDR1 is DFQATT, CDR2 SNEGSKA (reference sequence). Written as DNA, the CDR3 is TGCAGTGCTGTCGGGCGTGGGGGAGACAGAGTCGGTCAGCCCCAGCATTTT. Its translation: CSAVGRGGDRVGQPQHF.

This clonotype was counted between two and nine times. This chain joins TRBV27 and TRBJ1-1; the D gene is possibly TRBD1 (5 bases). This CDR3 has 15 amino acids. The germline gives CDR1 MNHEY, CDR2 SMNVEV (reference sequence). V lost 0 bases, J lost 5 bases, and 13 bases lay in between. The CDR3 here is CASSLSQGRWTEAFF. The CDR3 nucleotides read TGTGCCAGCAGTTTATCGCAGGGACGGTGGACTGAAGCTTTCTTT.

This chain joins TRBV7-2 and TRBJ2-2; 8 nucleotides agree with TRBD2. The trim removed 2 bases at V and 1 base at J, leaving 6 bases unmatched. This CDR3 contains 17 residues. CDR1 is SGHTA, CDR2 FQGNSA, per germline. The CDR3 nucleotides are TGTGCCAGCAGCTTATCTCCCAGCGGGGGGAACACCGGGGAGCTGTTTTTT. Translation gives CASSLSPSGGNTGELFF.

This clonotype was seen only a few times. The rearrangement links TRBV20-1 to TRBJ2-7; D possibly corresponds to TRBD2 (5 bases). The ends were cut back, 2 bases at V and 2 bases at J, with 13 bases in the middle. CDR1 and CDR2 from the germline V gene are DFQATT and SNEGSKA (reference sequence). The CDR3 is 14 residues long. The CDR3 sequence is CSARKEGRAYEQYF. CDR3 nucleotides: TGCAGTGCTAGAAAAGAGGGCCGCGCCTACGAGCAGTACTTC.

This clonotype came up a few times. The chain uses TRBV20-1 and TRBJ2-7, with 13 bases lining up with TRBD2. After removal of 1 base from V and 6 bases from J, the junction contained 12 bases not matched to a gene. CDR3 length equals 17 residues. From germline, CDR1 is DFQATT and CDR2 SNEGSKA (reference sequence). The CDR3 reads CSARGLAGGPTASEQYF. The CDR3 region has the DNA TGCAGTGCTAGAGGACTAGCGGGGGGCCCCACAGCTAGCGAGCAGTACTTC.

The J gene is TRBJ1-2, the V gene TRBV2, with D hard to call. The germline V gene has CDR1 SNHLY and CDR2 FYNNEI. This CDR3 has 13 residues. The V gene lost 1 base and the J gene lost 7 bases, with 10 bases spanning the gap. The CDR3 DNA reads as TGTGCCAGCAGTGAAGAGGGAGTTAGTGGCTACACCTTC. Translated: CASSEEGVSGYTF.

This clonotype was counted a few times. V gene TRBV24-1 combines with J gene TRBJ1-5, with D unresolved. The CDR3 length is 14 residues. V was pared by 9 bases and J by 7 bases, with 18 bases between. CDR1 KGHDR and CDR2 SFDVKD come from the germline V gene. CDR3 protein: CATSHPPGEQPQHF. In DNA, the CDR3 is TGTGCCACCTCCCACCCCCCCGGGGAACAGCCCCAGCATTTT.

The gene calls are TRBV6-1 and TRBJ1-1, with 7 bases aligning to TRBD1. Germline V gives CDR1 MNHNS, CDR2 SASEGT. V was pared by 5 bases and J by 4 bases, with 16 bases of the junction left unmatched. This CDR3 has 17 amino acids. The CDR3 loop reads CASSLDIPGQTPTEAFF. The CDR3 DNA reads TGTGCCAGCAGTCTCGACATTCCGGGACAGACCCCCACTGAAGCTTTCTTT.

This clonotype was counted between two and nine times. The gene calls are TRBV2 and TRBJ1-5; the D is unclear. V lost 4 bases, J lost 4 bases, and 11 bases lay in between. The germline gives CDR1 SNHLY, CDR2 FYNNEI. The CDR3 consists of 14 residues. CDR3 protein: CASSAREWNQPQHF. In DNA, the CDR3 is TGTGCCAGCAGTGCAAGGGAGTGGAATCAGCCCCAGCATTTT.

This clonotype counts as medium-sized. The rearrangement uses TRBV20-1 and TRBJ1-2; no firm D call. The CDR3 extends over 16 amino acids. The germline V gene has CDR1 DFQATT and CDR2 SNEGSKA (reference sequence). The V gene lost 5 bases and the J gene lost 1 base, with 20 bases spanning the gap. DNA for the CDR3: TGCAGTGCTCCGACGGATAGCTGGGAGGGTAACTATGGCTACACCTTC. It encodes CSAPTDSWEGNYGYTF.

The chain uses TRBV24-1 and TRBJ2-7; 7 nucleotides align to TRBD1. CDR3 length: 16 amino acids. With 2 bases clipped from V and 5 bases from J, the junction kept 11 bases outside the gene matches. CDR1 KGHDR and CDR2 SFDVKD come from the germline V gene. In DNA, the CDR3 is TGTGCCACCAGTGATTCGACGACAGGGACCCAGAACGAGCAGTACTTC. Translating it yields CATSDSTTGTQNEQYF.

This clonotype has just one count. The chain uses TRBV6-1 and TRBJ2-2; possibly TRBD1 or TRBD2 for D (6 bases each). The CDR3 has 16 residues. Trimming cost V 8 bases and J 1 base, with 17 bases left between them. Germline V gene sequence: CDR1 MNHNS, CDR2 SASEGT. The CDR3 loop reads CASGRRDTKNTGELFF. CDR3 sequence (DNA): TGTGCCAGCGGAAGGCGGGACACGAAGAACACCGGGGAGCTGTTTTTT.

The chain uses TRBV20-1 and TRBJ2-1, with 8 bases identical to TRBD2. V was clipped by 0 bases and J by 8 bases; unmatched bases: 9. The CDR3 contains 15 residues. Per the germline V gene, CDR1 is DFQATT and CDR2 is SNEGSKA (reference sequence). CDR3 bases: TGCAGTGCTAGAGACGGGCGGACTAGCTTCCATGAGCAGTTCTTC. Protein sequence: CSARDGRTSFHEQFF.

This clonotype has just a few counts. This sequence joins TRBV15 and TRBJ2-1; maybe TRBD2 (6 bases). The CDR3 sequence is 15 residues long. CDR1 is LNHNV and CDR2 is YYDKDF in the germline V gene (reference sequence). The germline V and J ends were trimmed by 3 bases and 8 bases, with 17 bases remaining between them. The CDR3 nucleotides are TGTGCCACCAGCAGCGGGAGTGCCGTGCTCGATGAGCAGTTCTTC. It specifies CATSSGSAVLDEQFF. Full variable domain (remainder filled in from reference TRBV15 and TRBJ2-1): DAMVIQNPRYQVTQFGKPVTLSCSQTLNHNVMYWYQQKSSQAPKLLFHYYDKDFNNEADTPDNFQSRRPNTSFCFLDIRSPGLGDTAMYLCATSSGSAVLDEQFFGPGTRLTVL.

The V call is TRBV29-1, the J call TRBJ2-3; possible D gene TRBD2, 6 bases. Germline V gives CDR1 SQVTM, CDR2 ANQGSEA. The CDR3 is 12 residues long. V was pared by 7 bases and J by 6 bases, with 14 bases between. The CDR3 reads CSARTTSDTQYF. The CDR3 DNA sequence: TGCAGCGCCCGGACTACCTCCGATACGCAGTATTTT.

The V call is TRBV2, the J call TRBJ2-6; D remains ambiguous. Germline V CDR1 and CDR2: SNHLY, FYNNEI. Trimming removed 1 base at V and 1 base at J, with 8 bases between. The CDR3 is 16 residues long. The CDR3 region is CASSEGPRSGANVLTF. The CDR3 nucleotides are TGTGCCAGCAGTGAAGGCCCAAGATCTGGGGCCAACGTCCTGACTTTC. The full variable domain, in which reference TRBV2 and TRBJ2-6 provide the parts outside the CDR3, is EPEVTQTPSHQVTQMGQEVILRCVPISNHLYFYWYRQILGQKVEFLVSFYNNEISEKSEIFDDQFSVERPDGSNFTLKIRSTKLEDSAMYFCASSEGPRSGANVLTFGAGSRLTVL.

The V gene is TRBV6-1, the J gene TRBJ1-5; perhaps TRBD1 as D (6 bases). Germline loops: CDR1 MNHNS, CDR2 SASEGT. The CDR3 spans 14 residues. V lost 5 bases and J 3 bases, leaving 11 bases between the germline ends. CDR3 bases: TGTGCCAGCAGTAAACAGGGATTCAATCAGCCCCAGCATTTT. This encodes CASSKQGFNQPQHF.

In this sample, this clonotype turned up a few times. The chain is built from TRBV21-1 and TRBJ2-5; the table's TRBD1 call for D was not verified on the DNA. TRBV21-1 is annotated as a pseudogene. The CDR3 loop spans 15 amino acids. Here the CDR3 reads CASSKDLPRGETQYF. DNA for the CDR3: TGTGCCAGCAGCAAAGATCTTCCCAGGGGGGAGACCCAGTACTTC.

CDR3 in amino acids: CSAILYTDTQYF. The CDR3 DNA sequence: TGCAGTGCTATTCTGTACACAGATACGCAGTATTTT. The V and J genes are TRBV20-1 and TRBJ2-3, with D unclear. CDR3 length: 12 amino acids. Germline V gene data show CDR1 as DFQATT and CDR2 as SNEGSKA (reference sequence). V was cut by 4 bases and J by 2 bases, with 7 bases left in between.

The chain combines TRBV27 with TRBJ2-7; D uncertain. Trimming shortened V by 8 bases and J by 3 bases, and 17 bases separated the two germline ends. The CDR3 runs to 14 residues. Per the germline V gene, CDR1 is MNHEY and CDR2 is SMNVEV (reference sequence). The CDR3 DNA reads TGTGCCAGCTCAAGGAGTATCTCAGTCTACGAGCAGTACTTC. It yields the protein CASSRSISVYEQYF.

Comment on this clonotype: Possible read error: a much larger clone is one base away. The chain links TRBV4-2 to TRBJ1-1, with D unclear. Deletions cut 1 base from V and 3 bases from J, with 9 bases between. Germline assignment: CDR1 LGHNA and CDR2 YNFKEQ. There are 14 residues in the CDR3. The CDR3 DNA follows: TGTGCCAGCAGCCAAGGGTCATTGGACACTGAAGCTTTCTTT. Protein product: CASSQGSLDTEAFF.

The rearrangement uses TRBV7-3 and TRBJ2-5; perhaps TRBD2 as D (5 bases). The length of the CDR3 is 14 residues. Germline V gene data show CDR1 as SGHTA and CDR2 as FQGTGA. With 5 bases removed from V and 4 bases from J, the gap between germline ends came to 14 bases. The CDR3 spells CASSPGRGGETQYF. In nucleotides, the CDR3 is TGTGCCAGCAGCCCGGGTCGGGGTGGAGAGACCCAGTACTTC.

A single count supports this clonotype. J is TRBJ2-5 and V is TRBV4-2, with D possibly matching TRBD2 (5 bases). The CDR3 is 16 residues long. V was clipped by 0 bases and J by 1 base, with 12 bases between them. CDR1 and CDR2 (germline): LGHNA, YNFKEQ. The CDR3 loop is CASSQDWLASQETQYF. The CDR3 nucleotides are TGTGCCAGCAGCCAAGATTGGCTAGCAAGCCAAGAGACCCAGTACTTC.

The chain has TRBV20-1 and TRBJ1-1; possibly TRBD1 for D (6 bases). Trimming took off 3 bases at V and 3 bases at J, with 11 bases between the two ends. The CDR3 is made up of 13 amino acids. Per germline, CDR1 DFQATT and CDR2 SNEGSKA (reference sequence). The CDR3 coding sequence is TGCAGTGCTAGTTGGGGGGCACACACTGAAGCTTTCTTT. Translating gives CSASWGAHTEAFF.

The rearrangement uses TRBV7-6 and TRBJ1-1; tentatively, D is TRBD1 (5 bases). CDR1 and CDR2 (germline): SGHVS, FNYEAQ. The CDR3 extends over 14 amino acids. Trimming stripped 5 bases from V and 6 bases from J, with 16 bases between. For the CDR3, the DNA is TGTGCCAGCAGCCCGAGGGCGTGGGGGTCTGAAGCTTTCTTT. Translated: CASSPRAWGSEAFF.